This T cell receptor beta chain was recorded in a study of shared clonotypes between healthy human individuals. Trimming took 1 base from V and 8 from J; bases not matched to a gene: 9. The V gene's germline CDR1 is GTSNPN and CDR2 SVGIG (reference sequence). The CDR3 is 15 residues long. Per the authors' pipeline: Sequence data from immunoSEQ were junction-only and lacked quality scores; consequently, filtering differed. Profiled with immunoSEQ multiplex PCR; TCRdb holds only in-frame clones, not every one. Clonal size and the V and J genes are those of that table, whereas D and trimming came from the DNA. The table shows 1 million to 1.2 million clones, with approximately 75% occurring only once. This clone was detected only once. The target antigen is unknown. Donors comprised only Caucasian adults living in Nashville, Tennessee. Study-wide findings and caveats: A handful of donors showed sharing of roughly 5% of naive CD4 clonotypes.

The receptor was derived from a man aged 18 to 30 in good health. Some clones in this sample may be carry-over from other donors' samples. J is TRBJ2-2 and V is TRBV30, with TRBD1 matching over 8 bases. Material for sequencing was memory CD4+ T cells from PBMCs. Subset noted: CD45RA-negative fraction. The CDR3 DNA sequence: TGTGCCTGGAGTGCTGGGACAGGTCTAGTAGGGGAGCTGTTTTTT. Translating it yields CAWSAGTGLVGELFF.